This T cell receptor beta chain emerged from a study of beta chain features in type 1 diabetes. Whole-study results and caveats: In every one of the four CD4+ subsets, TCRB CDR3s were moderately but significantly shorter in Type 1 diabetes patients.

Sequenced material consisted of expressed TCRB transcripts (all of the isolated RNA was reverse transcribed). Method: immunoSEQ multiplex PCR; TCRdb's copy keeps in-frame clones and lacks some. The repertoire holds 600,000 or so clones, with roughly an eighth as singletons. The CDR3 spans 14 residues. Germline CDR1 reads SGHRS; CDR2 reads YFSETQ. V lost 0 bases and J lost 3, with 10 bases in between. This clone occurred a few times. Antigen specificity is unknown. The chain recombines TRBV5-1 with TRBJ2-7; no clear D gene. The clonotype was recovered from a man aged 18 to 30 with type 1 diabetes. The sequenced material came from naive CD4+ T cells from blood. In DNA form, the CDR3 reads TGCGCCAGCAGCTTGGCCGCAGGTAACTACGAGCAGTACTTC. Amino acids: CASSLAAGNYEQYF.